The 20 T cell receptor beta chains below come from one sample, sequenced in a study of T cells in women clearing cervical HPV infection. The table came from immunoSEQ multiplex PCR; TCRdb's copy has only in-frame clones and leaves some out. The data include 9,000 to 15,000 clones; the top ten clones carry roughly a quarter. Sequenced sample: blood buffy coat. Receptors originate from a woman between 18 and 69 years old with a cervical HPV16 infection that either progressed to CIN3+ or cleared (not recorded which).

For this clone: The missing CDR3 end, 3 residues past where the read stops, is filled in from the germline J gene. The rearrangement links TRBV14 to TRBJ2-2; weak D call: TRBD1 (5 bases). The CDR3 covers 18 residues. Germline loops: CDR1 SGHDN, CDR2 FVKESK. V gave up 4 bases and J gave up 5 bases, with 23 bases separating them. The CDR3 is CASSRAWGRPIETGELFF. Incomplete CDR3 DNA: TGTGCCAGCAGCCGGGCTTGGGGCAGGCCCATTGAGACCGGGGAG.

The DNA read from the CDR3 is TGTGCCAGCAGTTACTCGAGCGGGGGGTACAATGAG. Encoded protein: CASSYSSGGYNE. The whole CDR3 sequence reads CASSYSSGGYNEQFF. The genes are TRBV6-2 or TRBV6-3 and TRBJ2-1, with TRBD2 matching 9 bases. The observed sequence ends 3 residues before the CDR3 terminus, with the missing tail filled in from the germline J gene. Looked up from germline, CDR1 is MNHEY and CDR2 is SVGEGT. The V gene end was trimmed by 0 bases and the J gene end by 4 bases; junction bases not matched to a gene: 1. CDR3 size: 15 residues.

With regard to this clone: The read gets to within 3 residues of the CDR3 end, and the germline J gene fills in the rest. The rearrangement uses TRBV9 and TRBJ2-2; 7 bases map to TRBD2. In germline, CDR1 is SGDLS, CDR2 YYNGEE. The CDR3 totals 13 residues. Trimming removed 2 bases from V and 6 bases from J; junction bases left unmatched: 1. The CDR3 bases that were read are TGTGCCAGCAGCGTGGGAGGGGCCGGGGAG. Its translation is CASSVGGAGE. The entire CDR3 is CASSVGGAGELFF.

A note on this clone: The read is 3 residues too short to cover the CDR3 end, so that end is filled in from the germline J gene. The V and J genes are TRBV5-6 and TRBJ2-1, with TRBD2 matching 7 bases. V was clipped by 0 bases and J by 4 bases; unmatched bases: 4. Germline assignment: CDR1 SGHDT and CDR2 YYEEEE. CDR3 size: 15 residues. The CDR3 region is CASSLGLAAYNEQFF. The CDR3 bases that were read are TGTGCCAGCAGCTTGGGCCTAGCGGCTTACAATGAG.

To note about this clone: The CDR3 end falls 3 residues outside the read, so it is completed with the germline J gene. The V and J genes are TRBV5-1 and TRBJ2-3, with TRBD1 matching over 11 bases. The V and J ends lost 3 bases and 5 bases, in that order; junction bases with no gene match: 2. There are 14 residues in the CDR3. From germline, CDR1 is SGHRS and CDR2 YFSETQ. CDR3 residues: CASSSGTGGDTQYF. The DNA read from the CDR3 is TGCGCCAGCAGCTCCGGGACAGGGGGAGATACG.

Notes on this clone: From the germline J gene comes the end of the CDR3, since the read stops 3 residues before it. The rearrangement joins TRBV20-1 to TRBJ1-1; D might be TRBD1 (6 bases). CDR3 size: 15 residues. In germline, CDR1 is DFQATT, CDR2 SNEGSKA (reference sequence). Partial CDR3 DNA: TGCAGTGCTAGAGACCCCAACAGGGAGTCTATAAAA. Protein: CSARDPNRESIK. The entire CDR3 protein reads CSARDPNRESIKAFF.

The CDR3 reads CASSLGSGGGLSEQFF. The sequenced part of the CDR3 DNA is TGCGCCAGCAGCTTGGGGTCTGGGGGGGGGCTAAGTGAG. The chain recombines TRBV5-1 with TRBJ2-1, with D possibly TRBD2 on 7 matching bases. The CDR3 extends 3 residues past the end of the read, so its final part is completed from the germline J gene. CDR1 is SGHRS, CDR2 YFSETQ, per germline. This CDR3 has 16 residues. Between the trimmed V and J ends, which lost 0 bases and 9 bases, there was a span of 19 bases.

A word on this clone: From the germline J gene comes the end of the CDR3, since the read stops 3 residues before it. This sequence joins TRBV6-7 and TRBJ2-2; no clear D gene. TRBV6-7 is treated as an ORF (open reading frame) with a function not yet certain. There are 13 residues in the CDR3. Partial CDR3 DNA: TGTGCCAGCAGTCCTCGACATATCGTGAAG. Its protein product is CASSPRHIVK. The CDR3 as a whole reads CASSPRHIVKLFF.

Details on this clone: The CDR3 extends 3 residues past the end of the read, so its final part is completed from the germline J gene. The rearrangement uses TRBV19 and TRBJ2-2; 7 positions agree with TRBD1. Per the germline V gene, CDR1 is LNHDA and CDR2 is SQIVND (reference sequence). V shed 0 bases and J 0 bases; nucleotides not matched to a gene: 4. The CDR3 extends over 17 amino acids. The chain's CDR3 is CASSIDWDRANTGELFF. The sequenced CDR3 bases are TGTGCCAGTAGTATAGATTGGGACAGAGCGAACACCGGGGAG.

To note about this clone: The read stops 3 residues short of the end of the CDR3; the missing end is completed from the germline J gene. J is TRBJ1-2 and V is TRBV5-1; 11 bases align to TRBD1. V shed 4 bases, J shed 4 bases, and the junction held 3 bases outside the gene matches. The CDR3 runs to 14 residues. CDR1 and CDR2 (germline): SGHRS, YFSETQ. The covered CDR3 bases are TGCGCCAGCAGCAAGGGACAGGGGGGCTATGGC. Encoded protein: CASSKGQGGYG. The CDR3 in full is CASSKGQGGYGYTF.

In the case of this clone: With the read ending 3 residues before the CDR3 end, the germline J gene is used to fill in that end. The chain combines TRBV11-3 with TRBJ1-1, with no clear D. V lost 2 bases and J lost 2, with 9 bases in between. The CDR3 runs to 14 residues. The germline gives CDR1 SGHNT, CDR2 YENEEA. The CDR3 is CASSLTSLNTEAFF. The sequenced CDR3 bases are TGTGCCAGCAGCTTAACCAGTCTCAACACTGAA.

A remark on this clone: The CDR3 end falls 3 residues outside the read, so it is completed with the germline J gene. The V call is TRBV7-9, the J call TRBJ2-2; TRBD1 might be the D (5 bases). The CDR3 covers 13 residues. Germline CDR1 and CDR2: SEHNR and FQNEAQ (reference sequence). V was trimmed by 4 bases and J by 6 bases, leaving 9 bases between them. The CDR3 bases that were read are TGTGCCAGCAGCTCCAGGGTTTCCGGGGAG. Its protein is CASSSRVSGE. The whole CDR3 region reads CASSSRVSGELFF.

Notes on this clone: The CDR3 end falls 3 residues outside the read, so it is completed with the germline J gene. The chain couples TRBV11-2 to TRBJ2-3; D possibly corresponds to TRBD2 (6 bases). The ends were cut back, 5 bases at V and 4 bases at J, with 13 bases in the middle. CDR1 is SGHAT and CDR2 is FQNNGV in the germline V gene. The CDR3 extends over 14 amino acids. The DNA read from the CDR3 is TGTGCCAGCAGCGTAGGACTAAACTCAGATACG. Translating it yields CASSVGLNSDT. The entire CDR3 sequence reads CASSVGLNSDTQYF.

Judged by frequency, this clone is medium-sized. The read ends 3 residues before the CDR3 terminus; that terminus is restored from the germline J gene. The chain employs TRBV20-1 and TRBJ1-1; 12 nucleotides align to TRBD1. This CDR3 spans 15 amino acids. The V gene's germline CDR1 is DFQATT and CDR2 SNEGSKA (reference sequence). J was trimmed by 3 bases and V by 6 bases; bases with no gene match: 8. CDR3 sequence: CSAGPGQGAYTEAFF. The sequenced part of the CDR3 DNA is TGCAGTGCGGGTCCGGGACAGGGGGCTTACACTGAA.

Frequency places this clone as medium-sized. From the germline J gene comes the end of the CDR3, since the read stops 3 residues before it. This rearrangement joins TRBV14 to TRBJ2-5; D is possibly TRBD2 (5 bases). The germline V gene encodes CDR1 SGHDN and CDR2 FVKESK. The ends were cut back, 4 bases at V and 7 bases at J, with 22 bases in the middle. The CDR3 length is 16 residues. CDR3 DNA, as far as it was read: TGTGCCAGCAGCCGCCGCATGGCGAGCGGCGGTGCGACC. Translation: CASSRRMASGGAT. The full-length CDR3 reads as CASSRRMASGGATQYF.

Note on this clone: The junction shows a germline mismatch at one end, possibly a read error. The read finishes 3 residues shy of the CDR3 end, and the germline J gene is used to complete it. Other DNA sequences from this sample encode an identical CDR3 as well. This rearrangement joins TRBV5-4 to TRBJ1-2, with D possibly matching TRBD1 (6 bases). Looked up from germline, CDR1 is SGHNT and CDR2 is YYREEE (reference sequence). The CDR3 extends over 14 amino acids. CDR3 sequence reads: CASSLSHRDYGYTF. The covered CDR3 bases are TGTGCCAGTAGCTTGTCTCACAGGGACTATGGC.

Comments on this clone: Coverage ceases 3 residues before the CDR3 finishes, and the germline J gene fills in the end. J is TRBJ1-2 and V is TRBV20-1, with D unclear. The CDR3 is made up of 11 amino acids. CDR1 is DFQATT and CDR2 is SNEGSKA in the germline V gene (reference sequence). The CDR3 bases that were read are TGCAGTGGAGTACAGACCTACGAG. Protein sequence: CSGVQTYE. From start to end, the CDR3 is CSGVQTYEYTF.

The sequenced CDR3 bases are TGTGCCAGCAGCTTAGAGGGGAAGGTGTGGTATGGT. Translating gives CASSLEGKVWYG. The full CDR3 protein reads CASSLEGKVWYGQYF. The genes are TRBV7-9 and TRBJ2-4; TRBD1 might be the D (5 bases). The read stops 3 residues short of the end of the CDR3; the missing end is completed from the germline J gene. The CDR3 extends over 15 amino acids. Germline V gene data show CDR1 as SEHNR and CDR2 as FQNEAQ (reference sequence).

CDR3 bases read: TGTGCCAGCAGTCCCATGTTAGCGGGGGGGCTCGGAGATACG. Amino acid sequence: CASSPMLAGGLGDT. The complete CDR3 protein is CASSPMLAGGLGDTQYF. This sequence joins TRBV12-3 or TRBV12-4 and TRBJ2-3; 11 bases agree with TRBD2. The sequence runs out 3 residues before the end of the CDR3; the remainder is reconstructed from the germline J gene. J was trimmed by 5 bases and V by 5 bases; bases with no gene match: 12. CDR3 length equals 17 residues.

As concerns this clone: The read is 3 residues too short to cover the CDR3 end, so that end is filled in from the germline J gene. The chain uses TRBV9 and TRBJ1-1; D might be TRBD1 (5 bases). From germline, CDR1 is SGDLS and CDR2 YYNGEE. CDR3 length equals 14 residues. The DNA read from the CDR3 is TGTGCCAGCAGCGCTCAACCGGGGGAGAGCGGA. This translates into CASSAQPGESG. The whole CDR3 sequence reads CASSAQPGESGAFF. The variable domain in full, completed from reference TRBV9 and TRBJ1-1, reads DSGVTQTPKHLITATGQRVTLRCSPRSGDLSVYWYQQSLDQGLQFLIQYYNGEERAKGNILERFSAQQFPDLHSELNLSSLELGDSALYFCASSAQPGESGAFFGQGTRLTVV.